This entry lists 2 T cell receptor beta chains sequenced from one sample in a study of blood T cells in healthy people across ages. A second PCR of roughly 7 to 11 cycles used a sample-barcoded 5' primer and a J-beta primer mix. MiXCR, applied by TCRdb to the 5' RACE reads, yields one record per CDR3 protein. The sample shows over 1,500,000 distinct CDR3 sequences, roughly 49% of them seen only once. The sequenced sample consisted of blood. These receptors were obtained from a woman in her thirties or forties in good health.

V and J are TRBV19 and TRBJ2-3; 10 bases align to TRBD1. The CDR3 runs to 16 residues. Germline CDR1 LNHDA, CDR2 SQIVND (reference sequence). With 7 bases clipped from V and 1 base from J, the junction kept 8 bases outside the gene matches. CDR3 sequence reads: CASNRPGQGRTDTQYF. CDR3 in DNA: TGTGCCAGTAACCGACCGGGACAGGGGCGCACAGATACGCAGTATTTT.

The rearrangement joins TRBV4-3 to TRBJ2-1; TRBD2 aligns across 14 bases. The germline V gene encodes CDR1 LGHNA and CDR2 YSLEER. V shed 3 bases, J shed 7 bases, and the junction held 5 bases outside the gene matches. The CDR3 covers 16 residues. CDR3: CASSHDRLAGGNEQFF. The CDR3 nucleotides read TGCGCCAGCAGCCATGACCGACTAGCGGGGGGGAATGAGCAGTTCTTC.